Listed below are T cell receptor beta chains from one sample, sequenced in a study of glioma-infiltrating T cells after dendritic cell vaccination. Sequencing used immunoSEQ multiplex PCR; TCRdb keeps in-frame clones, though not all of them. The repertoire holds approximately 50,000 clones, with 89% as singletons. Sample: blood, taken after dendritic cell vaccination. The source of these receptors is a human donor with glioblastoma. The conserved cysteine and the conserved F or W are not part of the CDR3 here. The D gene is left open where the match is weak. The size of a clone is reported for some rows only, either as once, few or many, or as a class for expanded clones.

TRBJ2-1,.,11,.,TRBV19,ASTTGVGNEQF
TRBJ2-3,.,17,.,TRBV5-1,ASSSRGQTTFGITDTQY
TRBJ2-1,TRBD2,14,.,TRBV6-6,ASRPAPGLAGEEQF
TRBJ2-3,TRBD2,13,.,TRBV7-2,ASSFRGLTTDTQY
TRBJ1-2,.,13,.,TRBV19,ASSIAGGANYGYT
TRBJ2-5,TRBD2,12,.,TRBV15,ATREPSGGETQY
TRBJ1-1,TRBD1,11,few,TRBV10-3,AVKRTGGTEAF
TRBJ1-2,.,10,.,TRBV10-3,ATDSGRYGYT
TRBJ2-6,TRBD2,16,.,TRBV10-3,ATAGPMAGASGANVLT
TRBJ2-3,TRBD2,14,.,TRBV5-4,ASSSQREAWGNTQY
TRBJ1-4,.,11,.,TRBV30,AWTSQAFEKLF
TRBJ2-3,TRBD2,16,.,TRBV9,ASSLRTSGVGGADTQY
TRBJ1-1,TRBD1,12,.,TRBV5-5,ASQMTGTNTEAF
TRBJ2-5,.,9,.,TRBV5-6,ASSLAGAQY
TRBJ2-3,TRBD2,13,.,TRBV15,ATSHAGLATDTQY
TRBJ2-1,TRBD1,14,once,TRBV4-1,ASSHNRDRVSNEQF
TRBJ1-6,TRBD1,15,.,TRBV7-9,ASSLARQDRARSPLH
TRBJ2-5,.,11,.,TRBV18,ASSPTYQETQY
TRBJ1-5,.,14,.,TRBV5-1,ARPPGAGSLDQPQH